This record looks at one TCR beta chain sequence and its context. This entry belongs to a study of T cell changes during pregnancy in multiple sclerosis. The repertoire was sequenced with immunoSEQ multiplex PCR; TCRdb's copy has only in-frame clones and lacks some. Of around 40,000 clones detected, 70% to 90% appear once; the ten largest clones hold about 0.6%. Trimming left V 5 bases short and J 3 bases short, with 17 bases between. The CDR3 has 15 amino acids. Germline CDR1 MDHEN, CDR2 SYDVKM. The V and J genes are TRBV28 and TRBJ2-7, with D perhaps TRBD2 (6 bases). The TCR originated in a female donor with multiple sclerosis, enrolled in a pregnancy study. The sample here was CD4+ T cells from peripheral blood mononuclear cells, taken before pregnancy. In DNA form, the CDR3 reads TGTGCCAGCAGTGGGTCGGAGGGGACTGTCTACGAGCAGTACTTC. Amino acids: CASSGSEGTVYEQYF.